One and the same sample provided the 32 T cell receptor beta chains below, sequenced in a study of CD8+CD57+ T cells in acquired aplastic anemia (dated by TCRdb to about 2018). The patients picked for sequencing were ones in whom flow cytometry had shown an expansion of CD8+CD57+ cells. The sample was run on an Illumina HiSeq 2000. TCR beta VDJ combination and CDR3 sequence profiling used genomic DNA as the template. TCRdb handled the public reads itself, with Q25 trimming in fastp and clone calling in MiXCR, and kept productive beta chains. All rows with the same CDR3 protein become a single entry with the most common DNA and genes. Counted in this sample were more than 150,000 distinct CDR3 sequences; less than 60% of them appeared once. The leading ten clones occupy 2.5% to 4% of the sample. The specimen sequenced was sorted CD4+, CD8+, or CD8+CD57+ T cells (not recorded which) from PBMCs. These receptors were obtained from a human donor with aplastic anemia.

The V call is TRBV15, the J call TRBJ2-7; no reliable D call. CDR1 and CDR2 (germline): LNHNV, YYDKDF (reference sequence). V dropped 0 bases and J dropped 1 base, with 7 bases sitting between them. This CDR3 is 14 amino acids long. Here the CDR3 DNA reads TGTGCCACCAGCAGAGATCGGTATTCCTACGAGCAGTACTTC. This codes for CATSRDRYSYEQYF.

This clonotype was found many times. This chain joins TRBV14 and TRBJ1-2, with D maybe TRBD1 (6 bases). Germline V gene lookup returns CDR1 SGHDN and CDR2 FVKESK. The CDR3 runs to 16 residues. V lost 0 bases to trimming and J lost 4 bases, with 15 bases between them. Here the CDR3 reads CASSQEGALMTYGYTF. In DNA, the CDR3 is TGTGCCAGCAGCCAAGAGGGGGCCCTAATGACCTATGGCTACACCTTC. Using reference TRBV14 and TRBJ1-2 for the parts outside the CDR3, the full variable domain is EAGVTQFPSHSVIEKGQTVTLRCDPISGHDNLYWYRRVMGKEIKFLLHFVKESKQDESGMPNNRFLAERTGGTYSTLKVQPAELEDSGVYFCASSQEGALMTYGYTFGSGTRLTVV.

The rearrangement uses TRBV9 and TRBJ2-6; the D gene is possibly TRBD2 (5 bases). Germline V gives CDR1 SGDLS, CDR2 YYNGEE. CDR3 length equals 15 residues. The V end lost 0 bases, the J end lost 4 bases, and 8 bases lay between the germline ends. The CDR3 DNA is TGTGCCAGCAGCGTAGTGGGGAGCGGGGCCAACGTCCTGACTTTC. This codes for CASSVVGSGANVLTF. The full variable domain, its missing parts supplied by reference TRBV9 and TRBJ2-6, is DSGVTQTPKHLITATGQRVTLRCSPRSGDLSVYWYQQSLDQGLQFLIQYYNGEERAKGNILERFSAQQFPDLHSELNLSSLELGDSALYFCASSVVGSGANVLTFGAGSRLTVL.

This clonotype was recorded once. The rearrangement uses TRBV10-2 and TRBJ1-1; D uncertain. Per the germline V gene, CDR1 is WSHSY and CDR2 is SAAADI. CDR3 length: 15 residues. Trimming stripped 4 bases from V and 0 bases from J, with 12 bases between. CDR3 sequence (DNA): TGCGCCAGCAGTGGAGTGGAACAGCTGAACACTGAAGCTTTCTTT. It codes for CASSGVEQLNTEAFF.

The chain carries TRBV7-4 and TRBJ1-5; 10 bases match TRBD1. Germline assignment: CDR1 SGHVT and CDR2 SQSDAQ. V shed 4 bases and J 9 bases; nucleotides not matched to a gene: 6. The CDR3 is 14 amino acids. This chain's CDR3 is CASSSGTGVGPQHF. CDR3 nucleotide sequence: TGTGCCAGCAGCTCAGGGACAGGGGTAGGGCCCCAGCATTTT.

This clonotype has a handful of counts. The chain is built from TRBV6-1 and TRBJ1-5; D not certain. The V end lost 6 bases, the J end lost 7 bases, and 13 bases lay between the germline ends. Germline V gene data show CDR1 as MNHNS and CDR2 as SASEGT. CDR3 length equals 13 residues. In nucleotides, the CDR3 is TGTGCCAGCAGACTAGGAGGGTCCCAGCCCCAGCATTTT. Translating gives CASRLGGSQPQHF.

This clonotype was detected ten times or more. A read error may produce the germline difference seen at one junction end. This rearrangement joins TRBV7-2 to TRBJ1-6, with 8 bases that match TRBD1. Germline CDR1 SGHTA, CDR2 FQGNSA. This CDR3 has 17 amino acids. DNA of the CDR3: TGTGCCAGCGGCTTAGCCCGGACAGGGAGGAATAATTCACCCCTCCACTTT. Protein sequence: CASGLARTGRNNSPLHF.

V is TRBV15 and J is TRBJ2-7, with D tentatively TRBD1 or TRBD2 (5 bases each). Germline CDR1 LNHNV, CDR2 YYDKDF (reference sequence). CDR3 length: 12 amino acids. Trimming took 5 bases from V and 8 from J, leaving 13 bases between them. DNA of the CDR3: TGTGCCACCAGCTTAGGTGGGGGACAGCAGTACTTC. This gives the protein CATSLGGGQQYF.

The chain couples TRBV20-1 to TRBJ1-6; no firm D call. This CDR3 spans 13 amino acids. Germline V CDR1 and CDR2: DFQATT, SNEGSKA (reference sequence). V was shortened by 6 bases and J by 10 bases, with 16 bases between the two germline ends. CDR3 bases: TGCAGTGCCTCGGCCGGGGAAGGCTCACCCCTCCACTTT. Amino acid sequence: CSASAGEGSPLHF.

The sample holds many counts of this clonotype. The rearrangement uses TRBV12-3 or TRBV12-4 and TRBJ1-2; a weak D match, TRBD1 (6 bases). Trimming shortened V by 5 bases and J by 5 bases, and 15 bases separated the two germline ends. This CDR3 comprises 14 residues. The CDR3 here is CASSKQGNQYGYTF. CDR3 sequence (DNA): TGTGCCAGCAGTAAACAGGGAAATCAGTATGGCTACACCTTC.

J is TRBJ2-7 and V is TRBV10-2; 14 bases fit TRBD2. The CDR3 contains 13 residues. Germline V lookup: CDR1 WSHSY, CDR2 SAAADI. Trimming at V came to 9 bases and at J to 6 bases, leaving 4 bases not matched to a gene. As DNA, the CDR3 is TGCGCCAGTGGGACTAGCGGGAGTCCCGAGCAGTACGTC. It is translated as CASGTSGSPEQYV.

This clonotype was counted at least ten times. J is TRBJ1-1 and V is TRBV12-3 or TRBV12-4; 7 bases are a match to TRBD1. Losses at the gene ends were 5 bases for V and 3 bases for J; bases not matched to a gene: 9. This CDR3 contains 15 residues. CDR3 in DNA: TGTGCCAGCAGTGATCACTCCGGGACAGACACTGAAGCTTTCTTT. Amino acid sequence: CASSDHSGTDTEAFF.

Many counts were recorded for this clonotype. The rearrangement joins TRBV5-1 to TRBJ2-5; D is possibly TRBD2 (5 bases). CDR1 and CDR2 from the germline V gene are SGHRS and YFSETQ. With 5 bases removed from V and 5 bases from J, the gap between germline ends came to 13 bases. This CDR3 has 13 residues. The CDR3 sequence is CASRRGSEETQYF. The CDR3, as DNA: TGCGCCAGCAGACGGGGTTCAGAGGAGACCCAGTACTTC.

The genes are TRBV19 and TRBJ1-6; D unresolved. The CDR3 is made up of 15 amino acids. The ends were cut back, 9 bases at V and 1 base at J, with 13 bases in the middle. CDR1 and CDR2 from the germline V gene are LNHDA and SQIVND (reference sequence). CDR3 sequence (DNA): TGTGCCAGCAGTTCGGTTGAGTCCTATAATTCACCCCTCCACTTT. The encoded protein is CASSSVESYNSPLHF.

There are many counts of this clonotype. The chain employs TRBV9 and TRBJ1-3; D is ambiguous. V was shortened by 0 bases and J by 3 bases, with 7 bases between the two germline ends. CDR1 SGDLS and CDR2 YYNGEE come from the germline V gene. CDR3 length equals 14 residues. CDR3 residues: CASSVDWVGNTIYF. CDR3 coding DNA: TGTGCCAGCAGCGTAGATTGGGTTGGAAACACCATATATTTT.

The chain has TRBV25-1 and TRBJ1-6; perhaps TRBD1 as D (5 bases). The CDR3 runs 12 residues. The V gene's germline CDR1 is MGHDK and CDR2 SYGVNS. With 3 bases removed from V and 14 bases from J, the gap between germline ends came to 11 bases. The CDR3: CASSDRGIALHF. The DNA for the CDR3 is TGTGCCAGCAGTGACCGGGGGATAGCCCTCCACTTT.

The rearrangement links TRBV10-3 to TRBJ1-1; tentative D call: TRBD1 (5 bases). CDR1 and CDR2 (germline): ENHRY, SYGVKD. CDR3 length: 12 residues. Trimming removed 10 bases at V and 4 bases at J, with 13 bases between. CDR3 residues: CATDRDGTEAFF. The CDR3 coding sequence is TGTGCCACTGACCGGGACGGCACTGAAGCTTTCTTT.

This clonotype was seen at least ten times. The rearrangement uses TRBV20-1 and TRBJ1-4; 10 nucleotides line up with TRBD1. CDR1 is DFQATT and CDR2 is SNEGSKA in the germline V gene (reference sequence). The length of the CDR3 is 13 residues. V lost 5 bases, J lost 8 bases, and 5 bases stayed unmatched. This CDR3 is CSARGQGGEKLFF. CDR3 in DNA: TGCAGTGCTCGAGGACAGGGGGGGGAAAAACTGTTTTTT.

This clonotype was picked up many times. The V and J genes are TRBV4-1 and TRBJ1-4, with a tentative D call TRBD1 (6 bases). This CDR3 is 14 amino acids long. Trimming removed 5 bases from V and 8 bases from J, with 15 bases in between. Germline V gene sequence: CDR1 MGHRA, CDR2 YSYEKL. For the CDR3, the DNA is TGCGCCAGCAGCAAAGTACAGGGCGGCGAAAAACTGTTTTTT. Encoded protein: CASSKVQGGEKLFF.

The rearrangement links TRBV29-1 to TRBJ1-2; maybe TRBD1 (5 bases). From germline, CDR1 is SQVTM and CDR2 ANQGSEA. Trimming shortened V by 4 bases and J by 4 bases, and 16 bases separated the two germline ends. This CDR3 is 14 amino acids long. Here the CDR3 DNA reads TGCAGCGTTGGACAATCGACAGATCTCTATGGCTACACCTTC. Translation: CSVGQSTDLYGYTF.

The DNA for the CDR3 is TGCAGTGCTAGAGAGTCGGGAAACGAGCAGTACTTC. Translated: CSARESGNEQYF. The chain links TRBV20-1 to TRBJ2-7, with D tentatively TRBD2 (5 bases). V was clipped by 0 bases and J by 5 bases, with 8 bases between them. Germline V gene data show CDR1 as DFQATT and CDR2 as SNEGSKA (reference sequence). The CDR3 has 12 amino acids.

The J gene is TRBJ2-5, the V gene TRBV24-1; TRBD1 agrees at 9 bases. V was clipped by 9 bases and J by 2 bases; unmatched bases: 6. Germline assignment: CDR1 KGHDR and CDR2 SFDVKD. This CDR3 is built from 14 residues. In DNA, the CDR3 is TGTGCCACCCAACGACAGGGGGGACAAGAGACCCAGTACTTC. This codes for CATQRQGGQETQYF.

The sample holds many counts of this clonotype. V gene TRBV12-3 or TRBV12-4 combines with J gene TRBJ1-5; 8 bases fit TRBD1. CDR3 length: 15 residues. J lost 6 bases, V lost 5 bases, and 9 bases had no gene match. The CDR3 protein is CASSHGQGGGQPQHF. CDR3 DNA sequence: TGTGCCAGCAGTCACGGACAGGGAGGCGGTCAGCCCCAGCATTTT.

This clonotype was observed many times. This chain joins TRBV20-1 and TRBJ1-4, with D possibly matching TRBD1 (5 bases). Germline CDR1 and CDR2: DFQATT and SNEGSKA (reference sequence). V was trimmed by 5 bases and J by 0 bases, leaving 7 bases between them. The CDR3 loop spans 13 amino acids. The CDR3 region is CSASGATNEKLFF. In nucleotides, the CDR3 is TGCAGTGCTTCGGGGGCAACTAATGAAAAACTGTTTTTT.

The sample holds many counts of this clonotype. This chain joins TRBV20-1 and TRBJ1-1, with D maybe TRBD1 (6 bases). This CDR3 is 13 amino acids long. Per germline, CDR1 DFQATT and CDR2 SNEGSKA (reference sequence). V was clipped by 6 bases and J by 0 bases, with 11 bases between them. The CDR3 DNA follows: TGCAGTGCAGCAGGGGCGGTGAACACTGAAGCTTTCTTT. Translating gives CSAAGAVNTEAFF.

This clonotype has at least ten counts. The rearrangement joins TRBV7-2 to TRBJ2-1, with TRBD2 matching over 10 bases. Germline V gene data show CDR1 as SGHTA and CDR2 as FQGNSA. This CDR3 is built from 15 residues. After removal of 6 bases from V and 7 bases from J, the junction contained 9 bases not matched to a gene. The CDR3, as DNA: TGTGCCAGCAGATATAGCGGGGGGCCAGAAAATGAGCAGTTCTTC. Translation gives CASRYSGGPENEQFF.

This chain links TRBV20-1 with TRBJ2-7, with TRBD2 identical over 7 bases. From germline, CDR1 is DFQATT and CDR2 SNEGSKA (reference sequence). This CDR3 has 14 residues. The ends lost 6 bases at V and 5 bases at J; junction bases unmatched: 13. The CDR3 DNA reads TGCAGTGCCCTCGTCTGGGGAGGGCTTAACGAGCAGTACGTC. Its translation is CSALVWGGLNEQYV.

On this clonotype: Compared with germline, one end of the junction differs, possibly owing to a read error. The rearrangement uses TRBV15 and TRBJ1-3, with D unclear. Per germline, CDR1 LNHNV and CDR2 YYDKDF (reference sequence). The CDR3 sequence is 8 residues long. The DNA of the CDR3 is TGCTCTGGAAACACCATATATTTT. It yields the protein CSGNTIYF.

This clonotype was recorded many times. The rearrangement joins TRBV10-3 to TRBJ1-2; D might be TRBD1 (5 bases). Germline CDR1 and CDR2: ENHRY and SYGVKD. The length of the CDR3 is 13 residues. Trimming cost V 4 bases and J 2 bases, with 8 bases left between them. The CDR3 region has the DNA TGTGCCATCAGTGTTGGGGGAAACTATGGCTACACCTTC. Its protein is CAISVGGNYGYTF.

This clonotype was observed at least ten times. The chain employs TRBV6-5 and TRBJ2-7, with 10 positions matching TRBD1. The V segment lost 7 bases and the J segment 7 bases; nucleotides outside the gene matches: 10. The CDR3 spans 14 residues. Germline V gene data show CDR1 as MNHEY and CDR2 as SVGAGI. This CDR3 reads CASTPRDRGGEQYF. The CDR3 DNA is TGTGCCAGCACCCCGCGGGACAGGGGTGGAGAGCAGTACTTC.

J is TRBJ1-6 and V is TRBV7-9; D possibly corresponds to TRBD1 (5 bases). The germline V and J ends were trimmed by 6 bases and 8 bases, with 14 bases remaining between them. This CDR3 spans 14 amino acids. In germline, CDR1 is SEHNR, CDR2 FQNEAQ (reference sequence). CDR3 nucleotide sequence: TGTGCCAGCAGTTTTAGACGGGGGGATTCACCCCTCCACTTT. Protein: CASSFRRGDSPLHF.

This clonotype appeared many times. V and J are TRBV6-1 and TRBJ1-6; unclear D gene. CDR3 length: 12 amino acids. Trimming removed 6 bases from V and 6 bases from J, with 6 bases in between. Germline V gene lookup returns CDR1 MNHNS and CDR2 SASEGT. CDR3 sequence (DNA): TGTGCCAGCAGCCTACGTAATTCACCCCTCCACTTT. Its protein is CASSLRNSPLHF.